The clone carrying this T cell receptor beta chain came up a few times. The antigen is unknown. The entry originates in a study of CD8 T cells in ankylosing spondylitis. Study-level findings and limits: A TCR beta motif of 7 to 9 highly homologous variants seemed to mark ankylosing spondylitis blood. Disease-linked clones bore a CD8+ phenotype and were relatively rare in peripheral blood.

Quantitative 5'-RACE with molecular barcodes generated TCR beta libraries. MiXCR was run by TCRdb on the 5' RACE reads, yielding one entry per CDR3 protein. The table has roughly 130,000 distinct CDR3 sequences, roughly 8% seen once. This TCR was sampled from a male donor with ankylosing spondylitis. Sequencing was done on a sample of synovial fluid, either unsorted or a sorted T cell fraction (not recorded which).

The CDR3 nucleotides read TGTGCCAGCAGACCCGGGACAGGTCTTTCCTACGAGCAGTACTTC. Amino acids: CASRPGTGLSYEQYF. The V gene is TRBV7-2, the J gene TRBJ2-7, with 8 positions matching TRBD1. CDR1 and CDR2 (germline): SGHTA, FQGNSA. Unmatched junction bases numbered 8, after V lost 6 bases and J lost 1 base. The CDR3 loop spans 15 amino acids.